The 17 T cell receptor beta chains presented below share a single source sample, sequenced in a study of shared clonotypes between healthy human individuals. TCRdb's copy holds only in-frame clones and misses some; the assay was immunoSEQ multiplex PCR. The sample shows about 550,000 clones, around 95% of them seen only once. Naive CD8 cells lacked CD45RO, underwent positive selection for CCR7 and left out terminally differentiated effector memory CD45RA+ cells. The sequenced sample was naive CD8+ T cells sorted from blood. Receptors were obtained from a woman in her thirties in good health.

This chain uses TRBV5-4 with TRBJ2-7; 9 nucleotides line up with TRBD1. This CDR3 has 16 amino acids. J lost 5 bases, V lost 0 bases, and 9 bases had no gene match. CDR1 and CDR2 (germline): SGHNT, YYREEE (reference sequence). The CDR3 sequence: CASSLATGTGYHEQYF. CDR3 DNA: TGTGCCAGCAGCTTGGCCACTGGGACAGGGTACCACGAGCAGTACTTC.

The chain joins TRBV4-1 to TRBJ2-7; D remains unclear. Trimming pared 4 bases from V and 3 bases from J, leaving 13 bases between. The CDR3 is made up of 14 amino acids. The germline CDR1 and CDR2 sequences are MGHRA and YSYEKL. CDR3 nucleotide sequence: TGCGCCAGCAGCCCCTCAACTTCATTCTACGAGCAGTACTTC. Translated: CASSPSTSFYEQYF.

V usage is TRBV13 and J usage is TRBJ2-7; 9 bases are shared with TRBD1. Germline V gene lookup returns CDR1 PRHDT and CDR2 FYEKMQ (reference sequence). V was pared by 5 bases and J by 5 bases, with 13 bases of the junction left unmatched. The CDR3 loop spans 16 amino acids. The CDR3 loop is CASSPQAGTGLNEQYF. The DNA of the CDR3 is TGTGCCAGCAGCCCGCAAGCGGGGACAGGGTTAAACGAGCAGTACTTC.

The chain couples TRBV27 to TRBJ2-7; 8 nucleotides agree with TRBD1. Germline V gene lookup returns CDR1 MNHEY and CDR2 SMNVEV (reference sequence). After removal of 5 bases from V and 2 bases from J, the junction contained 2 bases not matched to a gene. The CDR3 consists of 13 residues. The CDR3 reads CASSGTGAYEQYF. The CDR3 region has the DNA TGTGCCAGCAGTGGGACAGGAGCCTACGAGCAGTACTTC.

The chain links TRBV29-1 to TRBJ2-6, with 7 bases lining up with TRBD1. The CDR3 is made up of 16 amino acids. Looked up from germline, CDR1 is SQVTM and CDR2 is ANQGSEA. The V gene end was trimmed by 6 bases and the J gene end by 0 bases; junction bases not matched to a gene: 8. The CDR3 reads CSVGDSALSGANVLTF. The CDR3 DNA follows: TGCAGCGTGGGGGACAGTGCCCTCTCTGGGGCCAACGTCCTGACTTTC.

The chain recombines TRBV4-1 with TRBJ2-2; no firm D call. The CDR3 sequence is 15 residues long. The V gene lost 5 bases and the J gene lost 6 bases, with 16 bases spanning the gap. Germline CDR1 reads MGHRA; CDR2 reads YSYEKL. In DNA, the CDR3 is TGCGCCAGCAGCGGGCCCCAACTTTTGTCCGGGGAGCTGTTTTTT. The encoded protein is CASSGPQLLSGELFF.

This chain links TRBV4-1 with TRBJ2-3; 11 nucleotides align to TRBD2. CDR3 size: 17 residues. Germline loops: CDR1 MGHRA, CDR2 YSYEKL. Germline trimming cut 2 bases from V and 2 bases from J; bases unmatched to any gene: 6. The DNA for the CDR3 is TGCGCCAGCAGCCAAAGACTAGCGGGACCCCCCACAGATACGCAGTATTTT. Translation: CASSQRLAGPPTDTQYF.

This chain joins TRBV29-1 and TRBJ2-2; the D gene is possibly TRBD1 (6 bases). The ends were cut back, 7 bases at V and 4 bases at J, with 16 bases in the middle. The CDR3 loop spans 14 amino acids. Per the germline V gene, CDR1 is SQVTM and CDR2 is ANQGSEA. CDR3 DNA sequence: TGCAGCGCCGCAGGGGATTCTAGCACCGGGGAGCTGTTTTTT. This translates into CSAAGDSSTGELFF.

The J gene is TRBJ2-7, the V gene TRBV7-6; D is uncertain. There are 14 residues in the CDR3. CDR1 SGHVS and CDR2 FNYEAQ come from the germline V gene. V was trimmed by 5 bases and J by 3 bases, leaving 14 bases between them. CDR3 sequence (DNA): TGTGCCAGCAGCCCCGGCTCGGACGGCTACGAGCAGTACTTC. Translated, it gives CASSPGSDGYEQYF.

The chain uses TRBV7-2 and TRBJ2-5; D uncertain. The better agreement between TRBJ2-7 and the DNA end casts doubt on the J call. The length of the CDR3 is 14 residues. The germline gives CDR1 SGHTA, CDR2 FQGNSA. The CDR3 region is CASSLHFATYEQYF. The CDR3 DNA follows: TGTGCCAGCAGCTTACATTTCGCGACCTACGAGCAGTACTTC.

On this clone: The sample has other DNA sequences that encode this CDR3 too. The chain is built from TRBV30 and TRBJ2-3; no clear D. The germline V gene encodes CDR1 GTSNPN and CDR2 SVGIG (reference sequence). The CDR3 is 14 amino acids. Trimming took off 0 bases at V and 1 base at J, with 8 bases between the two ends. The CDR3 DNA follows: TGTGCCTGGAGTGTAGGGCAGGGCACAGATACGCAGTATTTT. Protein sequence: CAWSVGQGTDTQYF.

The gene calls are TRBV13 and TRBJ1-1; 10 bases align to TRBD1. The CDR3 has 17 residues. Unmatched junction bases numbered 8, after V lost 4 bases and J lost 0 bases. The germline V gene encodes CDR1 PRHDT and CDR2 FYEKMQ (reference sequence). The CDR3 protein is CASSSPRQGALNTEAFF. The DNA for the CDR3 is TGTGCCAGCAGCTCGCCAAGACAGGGGGCTCTGAACACTGAAGCTTTCTTT.

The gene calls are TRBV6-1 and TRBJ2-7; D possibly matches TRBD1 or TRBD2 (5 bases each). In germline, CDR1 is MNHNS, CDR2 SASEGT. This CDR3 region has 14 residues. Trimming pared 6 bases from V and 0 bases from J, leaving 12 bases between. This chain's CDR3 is CASRPRDLSYEQYF. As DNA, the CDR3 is TGTGCCAGCAGGCCCCGGGACCTCTCCTACGAGCAGTACTTC.

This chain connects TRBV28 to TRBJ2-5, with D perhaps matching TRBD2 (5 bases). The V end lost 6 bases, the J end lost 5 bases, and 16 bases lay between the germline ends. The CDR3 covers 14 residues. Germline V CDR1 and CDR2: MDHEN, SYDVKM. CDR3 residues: CASRRPVGDETQYF. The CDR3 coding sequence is TGTGCCAGCAGGCGACCAGTCGGGGATGAGACCCAGTACTTC.

The CDR3 here is CASSEMAGEDYGYTF. For the CDR3, the DNA is TGCGCCAGCAGTGAGATGGCAGGGGAGGACTATGGCTACACCTTC. This chain links TRBV10-2 with TRBJ1-2, with D tentatively TRBD1 (6 bases). CDR1 and CDR2 (germline): WSHSY, SAAADI. Trimming took off 2 bases at V and 3 bases at J, with 13 bases between the two ends. This CDR3 is built from 15 residues.

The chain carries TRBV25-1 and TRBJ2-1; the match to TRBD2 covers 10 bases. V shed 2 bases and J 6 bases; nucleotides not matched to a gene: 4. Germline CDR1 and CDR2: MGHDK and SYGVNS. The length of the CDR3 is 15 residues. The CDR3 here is CASSEGTSAGNEQFF. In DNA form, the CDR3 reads TGTGCCAGCAGTGAAGGGACTAGCGCCGGCAATGAGCAGTTCTTC.

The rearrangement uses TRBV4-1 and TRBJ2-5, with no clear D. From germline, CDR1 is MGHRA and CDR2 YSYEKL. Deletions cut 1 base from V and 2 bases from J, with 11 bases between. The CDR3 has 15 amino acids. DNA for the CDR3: TGCGCCAGCAGCCAAGTGTACGAAGATCAAGAGACCCAGTACTTC. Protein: CASSQVYEDQETQYF.